Presented here are 18 T cell receptor beta chains from one specimen sequenced in a study of somatic mutations in cytotoxic T cells in rheumatoid arthritis. Libraries were prepared by immunoSEQ multiplex PCR; TCRdb keeps only in-frame clonotypes and omits some of them. Among 15,000 to 20,000 clones listed, over 60% were seen once. The source material was CD8+ T cells sorted from blood. These receptors were collected from an adult with rheumatoid arthritis.

This clone was seen only a few times. Germline is not matched at one junction end, which may reflect a read error. CDR3 sequence (DNA): TGCGCCAGCAGCAGTAGGGGACAGGGGGTCTCCTTC. Translating gives CASSSRGQGVSF. This chain links TRBV4-1 with TRBJ1-2; TRBD1 matches 11 bases. CDR1 and CDR2 from the germline V gene are MGHRA and YSYEKL. CDR3 length: 12 amino acids.

The chain has TRBV27 and TRBJ2-7; no firm D call. The V gene lost 5 bases and the J gene lost 3 bases, with 14 bases spanning the gap. This CDR3 has 14 residues. The germline CDR1 and CDR2 sequences are MNHEY and SMNVEV (reference sequence). CDR3 nucleotides: TGTGCCAGCAGTCCACACCGGTTACTCTACGAGCAGTACTTC. As protein: CASSPHRLLYEQYF.

This clone is a singleton in its sample. V and J are TRBV9 and TRBJ1-3, with D possibly being TRBD1 (5 bases). Germline CDR1 and CDR2: SGDLS and YYNGEE. This CDR3 spans 13 amino acids. Trimming left V 4 bases short and J 6 bases short, with 11 bases between. The CDR3 protein is CASSSSTANTIYF. CDR3 bases: TGTGCCAGCAGCTCCTCGACAGCAAACACCATATATTTT.

This clone was counted only a few times. The V and J genes are TRBV28 and TRBJ1-5; TRBD1 matches 8 bases. The CDR3 has 14 amino acids. Germline assignment: CDR1 MDHEN and CDR2 SYDVKM. V shed 7 bases and J 4 bases; nucleotides not matched to a gene: 6. CDR3 loop: CASTLTGVNQPQHF. The DNA for the CDR3 is TGTGCCAGCACCCTGACAGGGGTAAATCAGCCCCAGCATTTT.

The V call is TRBV7-2, the J call TRBJ2-7; D may match TRBD1 or TRBD2 (5 bases each). V gave up 5 bases and J gave up 3 bases, with 17 bases separating them. The germline gives CDR1 SGHTA, CDR2 FQGNSA. The CDR3 covers 15 residues. This CDR3 is CASSRPGRRDYEQYF. DNA for the CDR3: TGTGCCAGCAGCCGACCGGGGCGACGCGACTACGAGCAGTACTTC.

Only one count was recorded for this clone. The V and J genes are TRBV11-3 and TRBJ2-3; 14 nucleotides align to TRBD2. CDR3 size: 15 residues. The V gene's germline CDR1 is SGHNT and CDR2 YENEEA. V was clipped by 4 bases and J by 5 bases; unmatched bases: 2. CDR3 residues: CASSYGLAGGDTQYF. Here the CDR3 DNA reads TGTGCCAGCAGCTACGGACTAGCGGGGGGAGATACGCAGTATTTT.

The V call is TRBV7-2, the J call TRBJ2-1, with 8 bases matching TRBD1. Trimming at V came to 2 bases and at J to 7 bases, leaving 7 bases not matched to a gene. In germline, CDR1 is SGHTA, CDR2 FQGNSA. The CDR3 is 15 residues long. The CDR3 region is CASSLWTTGANEQFF. The CDR3 DNA is TGTGCCAGCAGCTTATGGACGACAGGGGCAAATGAGCAGTTCTTC.

The chain recombines TRBV12-5 with TRBJ1-5, with no clear D. There are 15 residues in the CDR3. Germline V gene lookup returns CDR1 LGHNT and CDR2 FRNRAP. Trimming cost V 6 bases and J 8 bases, with 20 bases left between them. In DNA, the CDR3 is TGTGCTAGTGGCCTGATATCAGTTAGTCAAGAGCCCCAGCATTTT. This encodes CASGLISVSQEPQHF.

In this sample, this clone is medium-sized. The chain has TRBV5-1 and TRBJ2-7; D unresolved. The germline V and J ends were trimmed by 1 base and 2 bases, with 10 bases remaining between them. The germline V gene has CDR1 SGHRS and CDR2 YFSETQ. The CDR3 spans 14 residues. Here the CDR3 reads CASSLFGSTYEQYF. CDR3 coding DNA: TGCGCCAGCAGCTTGTTCGGGTCTACCTACGAGCAGTACTTC.

This clone has a handful of counts. The V call is TRBV29-1, the J call TRBJ2-1, with 7 bases identical to TRBD2. J was trimmed by 12 bases and V by 6 bases; bases with no gene match: 8. Per the germline V gene, CDR1 is SQVTM and CDR2 is ANQGSEA. There are 11 residues in the CDR3. The CDR3 loop is CSVEEASGQFF. The DNA of the CDR3 is TGCAGCGTGGAGGAAGCTAGCGGGCAGTTCTTC.

This clone was observed a few times. This rearrangement joins TRBV9 to TRBJ2-7; 9 positions agree with TRBD2. The CDR3 extends over 14 amino acids. The ends lost 0 bases at V and 3 bases at J; junction bases unmatched: 1. From germline, CDR1 is SGDLS and CDR2 YYNGEE. The CDR3 coding sequence is TGTGCCAGCAGCGTAGCGACTAGCGGCTACGAGCAGTACTTC. Encoded protein: CASSVATSGYEQYF.

The rearrangement joins TRBV19 to TRBJ2-2; 8 bases line up with TRBD1. Per germline, CDR1 LNHDA and CDR2 SQIVND (reference sequence). The CDR3 covers 15 residues. The trim removed 5 bases at V and 5 bases at J, leaving 7 bases unmatched. The CDR3 DNA is TGTGCCAGTAGTGCGGGACAGGTGTTGACCGGGGAGCTGTTTTTT. Its protein product is CASSAGQVLTGELFF.

Within the sample, this clone is medium-sized. At the DNA level, this CDR3 is encoded by other sequences in the same sample as well. The chain combines TRBV4-2 with TRBJ2-1; D not certain. The CDR3 is made up of 11 amino acids. The V and J ends lost 1 base and 7 bases respectively, with 2 bases between them. The germline V gene encodes CDR1 LGHNA and CDR2 YNFKEQ. The DNA of the CDR3 is TGTGCCAGCAGCCAAGTTAATGAGCAGTTCTTC. Its protein product is CASSQVNEQFF.

This clone occurred a few times. The chain recombines TRBV19 with TRBJ2-1; 7 positions agree with TRBD2. CDR1 is LNHDA and CDR2 is SQIVND in the germline V gene (reference sequence). There are 16 residues in the CDR3. The V segment lost 5 bases and the J segment 4 bases; nucleotides outside the gene matches: 11. The CDR3 is CASSFLAAAPYNEQFF. The CDR3 coding sequence is TGTGCCAGTAGTTTCCTAGCGGCCGCACCGTACAATGAGCAGTTCTTC.

Concerning this clone itself: Other DNA variants within this sample encode the same CDR3. The chain uses TRBV5-1 and TRBJ1-5; D not certain. CDR3 length: 16 amino acids. V was clipped by 0 bases and J by 0 bases, with 10 bases between them. Germline CDR1 reads SGHRS; CDR2 reads YFSETQ. The CDR3 is CASSLAGQNSNQPQHF. The CDR3 DNA reads TGCGCCAGCAGCTTGGCCGGGCAGAATAGCAATCAGCCCCAGCATTTT.

V is TRBV4-1 and J is TRBJ2-3; D perhaps matches TRBD2 (6 bases). V dropped 0 bases and J dropped 1 base, with 11 bases sitting between them. CDR3 length equals 16 residues. Germline V gives CDR1 MGHRA, CDR2 YSYEKL. The CDR3 DNA sequence: TGCGCCAGCAGCCAAGACGGGGGTCGCGGCACAGATACGCAGTATTTT. Its translation is CASSQDGGRGTDTQYF.

The count of this clone is one. The gene calls are TRBV18 and TRBJ2-7; D possibly matches TRBD1 or TRBD2 (5 bases each). Germline V lookup: CDR1 KGHSH, CDR2 LQKENI. The CDR3 sequence is 16 residues long. V dropped 8 bases and J dropped 2 bases, with 22 bases sitting between them. CDR3 region: CASRAGPGTIAYEQYF. In DNA form, the CDR3 reads TGTGCCAGCCGTGCCGGTCCCGGGACGATAGCCTACGAGCAGTACTTC.

This clone has a handful of counts. The chain links TRBV30 to TRBJ2-1; TRBD2 agrees at 14 bases. Trimming cost V 4 bases and J 8 bases; bases outside gene matches: 7. CDR1 is GTSNPN and CDR2 is SVGIG in the germline V gene (reference sequence). The CDR3 sequence is 15 residues long. The CDR3 DNA reads TGTGCCTGGACCCGGACTAGCGGGGGGTCGGATGAGCAGTTCTTC. Protein product: CAWTRTSGGSDEQFF. Based on the CDR3 plus reference TRBV30 and TRBJ2-1, the full variable domain is SQTIHQWPATLVQPVGSPLSLECTVEGTSNPNLYWYRQAAGRGLQLLFYSVGIGQISSEVPQNLSASRPQDRQFILSSKKLLLSDSGFYLCAWTRTSGGSDEQFFGPGTRLTVL.